This T cell receptor (beta chain) was identified during a study of CD4 T cells in relation to SARS-CoV-2 and coronaviruses. Study details: Controls used an HIV-1 Nef peptide pool or no peptide.

Study results and limitations: Crossreactive clones expanded significantly less to SARS-CoV-2 than monoreactive clones.

On this clone itself: Its antigen is unknown.

Assay used: immunoSEQ multiplex PCR; TCRdb lists only in-frame clones, some missing. The profile covers 15,000 to 20,000 clones, with approximately 82% appearing a single time and roughly a fifth taken by the ten largest. The unexposed donors gave CD4+ T cells in about 2011-2018, prior to COVID-19. CD4+ T cells were isolated from the cells after more than 8 days of culture. Trimming stripped 0 bases from V and 9 bases from J, with 4 bases between. The CDR3 spans 12 residues. CDR1 SGHNT and CDR2 YYREEE come from the germline V gene (reference sequence). The origin of this receptor is a human donor in good health. The chain is built from TRBV5-4 and TRBJ1-6; D remains ambiguous. What was sequenced was CD4+ T cells from PBMCs, cultured in vitro. Here the CDR3 DNA reads TGTGCCAGCAGCTTGGACAGTTCACCCCTCCACTTT. It encodes CASSLDSSPLHF.